These T cell receptor beta chains were read from a single sample in a study of cytomegalovirus exposure and HLA in healthy donors. This table comes from immunoSEQ multiplex PCR, and its TCRdb copy is limited to in-frame clones, with some not included. The sample lists about 160,000 clones; around 76% were seen once. What was sequenced was PBMCs. Receptors were obtained from a woman aged 35 to 49 in good health and CMV-seronegative. Each CDR3 is given with its conserved first and last residue. The order of the fields is J gene, clone size, V gene, CDR3 protein. Size is omitted from some rows. Given values are once, few, many or a class for expanded clones.

TRBJ2-5,NA,TRBV28,CASSPAGTSGETQYF
TRBJ1-2,NA,TRBV2,CASSEGGQYGYTF
TRBJ2-5,NA,TRBV27,CASKGGRGREGETQYF
TRBJ1-2,once,TRBV25-1,CASSEQGSYGYTF
TRBJ2-2,NA,TRBV5-1,CASSSHGGGAGPANTGELFF
TRBJ2-1,NA,TRBV27,CASSDRTGFGFEQFF
TRBJ2-5,NA,TRBV5-1,CASSRGGDRTKETQYF
TRBJ1-6,NA,TRBV2,CASRLTGVDSPLHF
TRBJ1-4,NA,TRBV29-1,CSVVSGTGGEKLFF
TRBJ2-1,NA,TRBV6-5,CASSWLGGGNNEQFF
TRBJ2-7,NA,TRBV5-8,CASSLRLAGGEQYF
TRBJ2-7,NA,TRBV30,CAWSRQPYEQYF
TRBJ2-1,NA,TRBV7-8,CASSPQGTTYNEQFF
TRBJ2-3,NA,TRBV5-4,CASSLGGTDTQYF
TRBJ1-4,NA,TRBV5-1,CASSLTGTEQEKLFF
TRBJ1-1,few,TRBV25-1,CASSPQTMNTEAFF
TRBJ2-3,few,TRBV18,CASSPGAGDTDTQYF